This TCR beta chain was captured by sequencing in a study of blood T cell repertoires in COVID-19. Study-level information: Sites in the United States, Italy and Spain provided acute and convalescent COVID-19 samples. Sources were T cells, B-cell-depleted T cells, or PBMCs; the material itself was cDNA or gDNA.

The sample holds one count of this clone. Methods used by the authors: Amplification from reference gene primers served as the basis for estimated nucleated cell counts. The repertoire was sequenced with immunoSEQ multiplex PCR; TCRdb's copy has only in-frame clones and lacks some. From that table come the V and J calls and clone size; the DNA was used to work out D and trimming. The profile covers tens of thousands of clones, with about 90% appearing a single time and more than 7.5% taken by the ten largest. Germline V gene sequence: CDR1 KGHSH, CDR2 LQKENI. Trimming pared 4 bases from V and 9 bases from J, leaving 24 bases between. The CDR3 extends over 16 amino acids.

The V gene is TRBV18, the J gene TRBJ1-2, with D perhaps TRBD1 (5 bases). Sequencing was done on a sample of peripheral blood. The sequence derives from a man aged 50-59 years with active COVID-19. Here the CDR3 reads CASSRSRAEDTTSYTF. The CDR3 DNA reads TGTGCCAGCTCACGAAGCCGGGCCGAGGACACCACTAGCTACACCTTC.